What follows are 7 T cell receptor beta chains derived from one specimen sequenced in a study of T-cell reconstitution after alpha-beta-depleted transplantation in children (dated by TCRdb to 2016 to 2018). To prepare the library, PCR was applied. Data came from an Illumina HiSeq 2500. TCR libraries were prepared with molecular barcoding, using unique molecular identifiers to normalize TCRbeta repertoire quantification. Starting from the raw public reads, TCRdb applied fastp trimming at Q25, assembled clones with MiXCR and retained in-frame beta chains. Each entry merges the rows of one CDR3 protein and shows their most common DNA and genes. The sample table lists hundreds of thousands of distinct CDR3 sequences, around a sixth of them with a count of one. Approximately 1% of the sample rests with the top ten. Material: PBMCs from the stem cell graft donor, obtained from the stem cell graft. The receptors were sampled from a human donor who donated a stem cell graft to a child with acute myeloid leukemia.

This chain joins TRBV4-3 and TRBJ1-2, with TRBD1 as a possible D gene (5 bases). V was shortened by 0 bases and J by 4 bases, with 15 bases between the two germline ends. The germline V gene has CDR1 LGHNA and CDR2 YSLEER. This CDR3 is built from 16 residues. The chain's CDR3 is CASSQDLAQGAYGYTF. The CDR3 bases are TGCGCCAGCAGCCAAGATTTGGCGCAGGGAGCCTATGGCTACACCTTC.

CDR3: CASSQIYQPQHF. CDR3 sequence (DNA): TGCGCCAGCAGCCAAATCTATCAGCCCCAGCATTTT. The chain uses TRBV4-3 and TRBJ1-5; no definite D call. Trimming took 2 bases from V and 5 from J, leaving 4 bases between them. Germline V gene data show CDR1 as LGHNA and CDR2 as YSLEER. This CDR3 is built from 12 residues.

This clonotype was counted ten times or more. The chain has TRBV12-3 or TRBV12-4 and TRBJ1-6; D perhaps matches TRBD1 (5 bases). Trimming pared 2 bases from V and 5 bases from J, leaving 10 bases between. The CDR3 length is 15 residues. CDR3 sequence (DNA): TGTGCCAGCAGTTTAAGACAGACTAATAATTCACCCCTCCACTTT. It is translated as CASSLRQTNNSPLHF.

V usage is TRBV5-1 and J usage is TRBJ2-1, with 9 bases fitting TRBD1. The CDR3 totals 17 residues. After removal of 4 bases from V and 2 bases from J, the junction contained 10 bases not matched to a gene. CDR1 is SGHRS, CDR2 YFSETQ, per germline. CDR3 in amino acids: CASSGGTGSIPYNEQFF. CDR3 DNA sequence: TGCGCCAGCAGCGGGGGGACAGGGTCGATCCCCTACAATGAGCAGTTCTTC.

Only a few counts were recorded for this clonotype. The chain combines TRBV15 with TRBJ2-6, with 7 nucleotides matching TRBD2. Germline CDR1 reads LNHNV; CDR2 reads YYDKDF (reference sequence). CDR3 length: 15 amino acids. J gave up 6 bases and V 1 base, and 3 bases lay outside the gene matches. The chain's CDR3 is CATSRGLAEANVLTF. In nucleotides, the CDR3 is TGTGCCACCAGCAGAGGGCTAGCGGAGGCCAACGTCCTGACTTTC.

In this sample, this clonotype turned up a few times. The rearrangement joins TRBV5-1 to TRBJ2-7, with 8 bases lining up with TRBD2. CDR3 length: 14 amino acids. V was clipped by 4 bases and J by 4 bases; unmatched bases: 7. The V gene's germline CDR1 is SGHRS and CDR2 YFSETQ. The DNA of the CDR3 is TGCGCCAGCAGCAAATCCGGGGGGGTTTACGAGCAGTACGTC. Translating gives CASSKSGGVYEQYV.

The V call is TRBV20-1, the J call TRBJ2-3, with a possible D match to TRBD2 (5 bases). V shed 2 bases and J shed 0 bases, with 12 bases lying between them. The V gene's germline CDR1 is DFQATT and CDR2 SNEGSKA (reference sequence). CDR3 length: 15 residues. The chain's CDR3 is CSARLAQTSTDTQYF. The CDR3, as DNA: TGCAGTGCTAGACTAGCTCAAACTAGCACAGATACGCAGTATTTT.